A single sample gave rise to the 22 T cell receptor beta chains below, sequenced in a study of molecular identifiers for immune sequencing clone quantification. TCRdb reanalysed the PCR reads using MiXCR and keeps one entry per CDR3 protein. Of about 640,000 distinct CDR3 sequences listed, 15% to 20% are singletons. Sequenced: naive CD8+ T cells from blood, with Jurkat cell RNA spiked in. Subset reported: FACS-sorted CD8+CD4-CCR7+CD45RA+ naive T cells. These receptor sequences come from a human donor in good health. Some libraries in this study had Jurkat cell RNA spiked in.

V usage is TRBV7-9 and J usage is TRBJ2-2; 9 positions agree with TRBD2. The junction had 7 bases not matched to a gene; V was cut back by 2 bases and J by 3 bases. The CDR3 spans 17 residues. Germline V gene sequence: CDR1 SEHNR, CDR2 FQNEAQ (reference sequence). In DNA form, the CDR3 reads TGTGCCAGCAGCTTACCCGATAGCGGGGGATACACCGGGGAGCTGTTTTTT. It is translated as CASSLPDSGGYTGELFF. Filled out from reference TRBV7-9 and TRBJ2-2, the complete variable domain reads DTGVSQNPRHKITKRGQNVTFRCDPISEHNRLYWYRQTLGQGPEFLTYFQNEAQLEKSRLLSDRFSAERPKGSFSTLEIQRTEQGDSAMYLCASSLPDSGGYTGELFFGEGSRLTVL.

This clonotype was seen ten or more times. The J gene is TRBJ1-1, the V gene TRBV6-1; TRBD1 aligns across 8 bases. There are 12 residues in the CDR3. CDR1 and CDR2 (germline): MNHNS, SASEGT. With V trimmed by 4 bases and J by 8 bases, 3 bases remained unmatched. The CDR3 DNA reads as TGTGCCAGCAGTGGGGGACAGGCGGAAGCTTTCTTT. Protein sequence: CASSGGQAEAFF.

This clonotype was counted at least ten times. The CDR3 loop is CAISWGNEQFF. The CDR3 DNA follows: TGTGCCATCAGTTGGGGGAATGAGCAGTTCTTC. The chain combines TRBV10-3 with TRBJ2-1, with D possibly being TRBD1 or TRBD2 (5 bases each). Germline V gene lookup returns CDR1 ENHRY and CDR2 SYGVKD. The CDR3 consists of 11 residues. The V end was cut by 5 bases, the J end by 7 bases, with 6 bases between.

The sample holds many counts of this clonotype. The V call is TRBV6-6, the J call TRBJ1-1; possibly TRBD1 for D (5 bases). V was clipped by 2 bases and J by 1 base, with 8 bases between them. CDR1 is MNHNY, CDR2 SVGAGI, per germline (reference sequence). This CDR3 region has 14 residues. The CDR3 sequence is CASSYVQGNTEAFF. The CDR3 coding sequence is TGTGCCAGCAGTTACGTCCAGGGGAACACTGAAGCTTTCTTT.

The gene calls are TRBV7-6 and TRBJ2-7; 9 bases are a match to TRBD1. The V gene's germline CDR1 is SGHVS and CDR2 FNYEAQ. The CDR3 totals 14 residues. V trimming: 7 bases; J trimming: 2 bases; junction bases outside the gene matches: 6. CDR3 sequence (DNA): TGTGCCAGCACTTTAGGACAGGGGCCCTACGAGCAGTACTTC. It yields the protein CASTLGQGPYEQYF.

This clonotype was recorded a few times. This chain joins TRBV9 and TRBJ2-5; D is possibly TRBD1 (5 bases). The CDR3 covers 19 residues. Deletions cut 4 bases from V and 5 bases from J, with 30 bases between. CDR1 SGDLS and CDR2 YYNGEE come from the germline V gene. This CDR3 reads CASSPSKGAGSNFGETQYF. CDR3 in DNA: TGTGCCAGCAGCCCGAGTAAAGGGGCCGGTTCAAATTTCGGGGAGACCCAGTACTTC. The full variable domain, rest sourced from reference TRBV9 and TRBJ2-5, is DSGVTQTPKHLITATGQRVTLRCSPRSGDLSVYWYQQSLDQGLQFLIQYYNGEERAKGNILERFSAQQFPDLHSELNLSSLELGDSALYFCASSPSKGAGSNFGETQYFGPGTRLLVL.

This clonotype was recorded at least ten times. The CDR3 sequence: CASSPNLGGVDYGYTF. In DNA, the CDR3 is TGTGCCAGCAGTCCTAACCTGGGCGGAGTTGACTATGGCTACACCTTC. The chain recombines TRBV6-5 with TRBJ1-2; unclear D gene. The CDR3 consists of 16 residues. Germline V CDR1 and CDR2: MNHEY, SVGAGI. Trimming pared 5 bases from V and 3 bases from J, leaving 19 bases between.

About this clonotype: Since a much larger clone is just one base distant, this may be a read error. The V call is TRBV7-9, the J call TRBJ1-3; no definite D call. The CDR3 extends over 10 amino acids. Germline CDR1 and CDR2: SEHNR and FQNEAQ (reference sequence). V was trimmed by 11 bases and J by 9 bases, leaving 11 bases between them. This CDR3 is CAPSGRTIYF. CDR3 in DNA: TGTGCCCCCTCAGGACGCACCATATATTTT.

This clonotype showed up many times. The chain is built from TRBV28 and TRBJ1-4; D uncertain. Trimming removed 8 bases at V and 7 bases at J, with 23 bases between. This CDR3 region has 16 residues. CDR1 is MDHEN, CDR2 SYDVKM, per germline. CDR3 amino acids: CASRPVVPQGREKLFF. The CDR3 DNA reads TGTGCCAGCCGTCCCGTCGTCCCCCAAGGTCGTGAAAAACTGTTTTTT. Full variable domain (missing parts from reference TRBV28 and TRBJ1-4): DVKVTQSSRYLVKRTGEKVFLECVQDMDHENMFWYRQDPGLGLRLIYFSYDVKMKEKGDIPEGYSVSREKKERFSLILESASTNQTSMYLCASRPVVPQGREKLFFGSGTQLSVL.

The CDR3 DNA reads TGCAGTGCGCCCAGCGGGGGGGCTGATGAGCAGTTCTTC. Encoded protein: CSAPSGGADEQFF. The genes are TRBV20-1 and TRBJ2-1; 10 nucleotides line up with TRBD2. CDR3 size: 13 residues. The V gene end was trimmed by 6 bases and the J gene end by 8 bases; junction bases not matched to a gene: 7. Germline V CDR1 and CDR2: DFQATT, SNEGSKA (reference sequence).

The CDR3 bases are TGTGCCAGTATAACAGTTTTGAACACTGAAGCTTTCTTT. Amino acids: CASITVLNTEAFF. The chain joins TRBV19 to TRBJ1-1; no reliable D call. Germline V gene sequence: CDR1 LNHDA, CDR2 SQIVND (reference sequence). The CDR3 contains 13 residues. The V end was cut by 7 bases, the J end by 0 bases, with 9 bases between.

The chain couples TRBV29-1 to TRBJ2-7; 7 bases agree with TRBD1. CDR3 length: 14 amino acids. Germline V gives CDR1 SQVTM, CDR2 ANQGSEA. Trimming took 6 bases from V and 2 from J; bases not matched to a gene: 10. CDR3 nucleotide sequence: TGCAGCGTCCTCGGGGCAGGGGGACCCTACGAGCAGTACTTC. This translates into CSVLGAGGPYEQYF.

Points on this clonotype: A much larger clone lies one base from this, so it may be a read error. The chain carries TRBV9 and TRBJ1-1; D perhaps matches TRBD1 (6 bases). Per germline, CDR1 SGDLS and CDR2 YYNGEE. This CDR3 comprises 14 residues. The CDR3 nucleotides read TGTGCCAGCAGCGTCACAGGGTTGAACACTGAAGCTTCCTTT. Protein sequence: CASSVTGLNTEASF. The variable domain in full, completed from reference TRBV9 and TRBJ1-1, reads DSGVTQTPKHLITATGQRVTLRCSPRSGDLSVYWYQQSLDQGLQFLIQYYNGEERAKGNILERFSAQQFPDLHSELNLSSLELGDSALYFCASSVTGLNTEASFGQGTRLTVV.

Ten or more counts support this clonotype. The rearrangement uses TRBV4-3 and TRBJ1-2; TRBD1 matches 8 bases. CDR1 LGHNA and CDR2 YSLEER come from the germline V gene. J lost 2 bases, V lost 0 bases, and 5 bases had no gene match. CDR3 length equals 16 residues. The CDR3 DNA follows: TGCGCCAGCAGCCAAGATAGGACAGGGACAAACTATGGCTACACCTTC. Translating it yields CASSQDRTGTNYGYTF.

This clonotype came up a few times. This sequence joins TRBV4-3 and TRBJ1-1; D gene uncertain. Germline CDR1 LGHNA, CDR2 YSLEER. V was trimmed by 5 bases and J by 3 bases, leaving 10 bases between them. The CDR3 is made up of 13 amino acids. The chain's CDR3 is CASSFSVDTEAFF. The CDR3 DNA follows: TGCGCCAGCAGCTTCTCGGTGGACACTGAAGCTTTCTTT.

Turning to this clonotype: One end of the junction varies from germline; a read error may be responsible. This chain uses TRBV7-9 with TRBJ2-6; tentatively, D is TRBD1 (5 bases). This CDR3 has 15 residues. The germline CDR1 and CDR2 sequences are SEHNR and FQNEAQ (reference sequence). The CDR3 protein is CASSLEGSGAHVLTF. CDR3 DNA: TGTGCCAGCAGCTTAGAGGGGTCTGGGGCCCACGTCCTGACTTTC.

This clonotype was seen ten or more times. The V call is TRBV3-1, the J call TRBJ1-1; perhaps TRBD1 as D (6 bases). CDR3 size: 19 residues. V gave up 0 bases and J gave up 0 bases, with 20 bases separating them. Germline V gene sequence: CDR1 LGHDT, CDR2 YNNKEL (reference sequence). The CDR3: CASSQDPRAGARVNTEAFF. CDR3 bases: TGTGCCAGCAGCCAAGATCCGAGGGCGGGGGCGAGGGTGAACACTGAAGCTTTCTTT.

Remarks on this clonotype: This could be a read error, since a much larger clone is one nucleotide away. The chain combines TRBV13 with TRBJ2-2, with 12 bases fitting TRBD2. Germline V lookup: CDR1 PRHDT, CDR2 FYEKMQ (reference sequence). J gave up 3 bases and V 9 bases, and 8 bases lay outside the gene matches. This CDR3 spans 16 amino acids. For the CDR3, the DNA is TGTGCCAGGAGCCAAGGACTAGCGGGATACACCGGGGAGCTGTTTTTT. The encoded protein is CARSQGLAGYTGELFF. Full variable domain (remainder filled in from reference TRBV13 and TRBJ2-2): AAGVIQSPRHLIKEKRETATLKCYPIPRHDTVYWYQQGPGQDPQFLISFYEKMQSDKGSIPDRFSAQQFSDYHSELNMSSLELGDSALYFCARSQGLAGYTGELFFGEGSRLTVL.

There are many counts of this clonotype. This rearrangement joins TRBV10-3 to TRBJ2-5; D gene ambiguous. V was cut by 3 bases and J by 3 bases, with 8 bases left in between. This CDR3 comprises 13 residues. From germline, CDR1 is ENHRY and CDR2 SYGVKD. CDR3 nucleotides: TGTGCCATCAGTGAAGGGCCTAAAGAGACCCAGTACTTC. This encodes CAISEGPKETQYF.

This clonotype was seen a single time. This may be a read error: a much more frequent sequence differs by one nucleotide. This rearrangement joins TRBV28 to TRBJ2-7; D is possibly TRBD1 (6 bases). CDR3 length equals 14 residues. The germline V gene has CDR1 MDHEN and CDR2 SYDVKM. The CDR3 protein is CAGSGWDTTYEQYF. The CDR3 bases are TGTGCCGGCAGTGGATGGGACACTACCTACGAGCAGTACTTC.

This CDR3 is CASIPGRGDRANVLTF. The CDR3 DNA reads as TGTGCCAGCATCCCCGGCAGGGGTGACAGGGCCAACGTCCTGACTTTC. V gene TRBV7-9 combines with J gene TRBJ2-6; maybe TRBD1 (6 bases). V lost 7 bases and J lost 5, with 18 bases in between. CDR1 is SEHNR, CDR2 FQNEAQ, per germline (reference sequence). The CDR3 is 16 residues long.

Ten or more counts support this clonotype. The chain has TRBV27 and TRBJ1-1; D is perhaps TRBD1 (5 bases). The CDR3 extends over 14 amino acids. Germline lookup yields CDR1 MNHEY and CDR2 SMNVEV (reference sequence). Trimming stripped 3 bases from V and 1 base from J, with 9 bases between. The DNA for the CDR3 is TGTGCCAGCAGTTTTTCAGGGTCGAACACTGAAGCTTTCTTT. This codes for CASSFSGSNTEAFF.